Detailed here is one T cell receptor (beta chain). Its specificity is unknown. The data belong to a study of monozygotic twins with inflammatory bowel disease. Per germline, CDR1 KGHSH and CDR2 LQKENI. CDR3 length: 15 amino acids. Starting material for each TCR library was roughly 3,300 ng of total RNA. TCRdb reprocessed the 5' RACE reads; each CDR3 protein has one entry and no DNA is given. The data include about 160,000 distinct CDR3 sequences; the top ten clones carry about 2.7%. General observations from the study: IBD patients had lower TCRbeta diversity (inverse Simpson) than healthy co-twins.

The receptor comes from a human donor with ulcerative colitis or Crohn's disease, or a healthy co-twin of an affected twin (not recorded which). V gene TRBV18 combines with J gene TRBJ1-5. Source material: blood. The CDR3 protein is CASSPWGDSNQPQHF.